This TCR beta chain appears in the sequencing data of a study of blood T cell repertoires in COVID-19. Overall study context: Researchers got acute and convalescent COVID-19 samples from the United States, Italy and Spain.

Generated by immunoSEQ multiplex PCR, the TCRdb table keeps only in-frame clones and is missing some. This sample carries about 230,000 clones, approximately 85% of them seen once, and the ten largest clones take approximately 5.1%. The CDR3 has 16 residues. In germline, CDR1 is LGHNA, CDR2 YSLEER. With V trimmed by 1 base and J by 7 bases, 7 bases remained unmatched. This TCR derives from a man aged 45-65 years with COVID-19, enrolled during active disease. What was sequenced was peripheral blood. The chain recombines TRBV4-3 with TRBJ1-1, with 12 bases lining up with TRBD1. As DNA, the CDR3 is TGCGCCAGCAGCCAAGGGTGGGACAGGGGGCTAGGTGAAGCTTTCTTT. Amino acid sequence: CASSQGWDRGLGEAFF.